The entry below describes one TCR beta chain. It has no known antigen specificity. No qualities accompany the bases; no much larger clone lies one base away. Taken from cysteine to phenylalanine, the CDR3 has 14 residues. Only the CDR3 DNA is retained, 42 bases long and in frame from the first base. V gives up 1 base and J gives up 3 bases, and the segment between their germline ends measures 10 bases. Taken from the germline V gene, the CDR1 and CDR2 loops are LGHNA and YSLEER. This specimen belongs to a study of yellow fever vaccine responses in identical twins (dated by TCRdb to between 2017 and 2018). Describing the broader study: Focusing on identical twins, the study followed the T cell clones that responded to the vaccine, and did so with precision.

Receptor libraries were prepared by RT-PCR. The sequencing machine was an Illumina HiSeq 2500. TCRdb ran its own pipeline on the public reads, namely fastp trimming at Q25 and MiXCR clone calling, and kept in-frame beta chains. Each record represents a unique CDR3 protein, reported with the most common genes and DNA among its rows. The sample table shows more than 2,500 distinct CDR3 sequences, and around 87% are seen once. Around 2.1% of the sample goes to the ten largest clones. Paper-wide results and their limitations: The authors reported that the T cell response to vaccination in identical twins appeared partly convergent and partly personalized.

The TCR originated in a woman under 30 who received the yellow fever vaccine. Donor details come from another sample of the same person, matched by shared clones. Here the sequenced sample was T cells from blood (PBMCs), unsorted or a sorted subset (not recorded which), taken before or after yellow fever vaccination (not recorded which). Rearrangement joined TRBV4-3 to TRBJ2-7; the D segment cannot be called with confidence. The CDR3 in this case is CASSQANINYEQYF. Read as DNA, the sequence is TGCGCCAGCAGCCAAGCTAATATAAACTACGAGCAGTACTTC.